The 20 T cell receptor beta chains presented below share a single source sample, sequenced in a study of response to subunit inactivated influenza vaccine. TCRdb re-called the RT-PCR reads through MiXCR, storing one row per CDR3 protein. The table records hundreds of thousands of distinct CDR3 sequences, 12% of them present only once. This material consisted of PBMCs from blood, taken on the day of vaccination. These receptors came from a man aged 45 to 65 who received an inactivated influenza vaccine.

The V and J genes are TRBV27 and TRBJ2-3; perhaps TRBD1 as D (6 bases). Looked up from germline, CDR1 is MNHEY and CDR2 is SMNVEV (reference sequence). The CDR3 has 18 residues. V lost 0 bases to trimming and J lost 5 bases, with 21 bases between them. CDR3 amino acids: CASSLSPHFSGAGDTQYF. DNA for the CDR3: TGTGCCAGCAGTTTATCCCCCCATTTCTCAGGGGCGGGAGATACGCAGTATTTT.

This chain joins TRBV28 and TRBJ2-6; D not resolved. With 3 bases removed from V and 3 bases from J, the gap between germline ends came to 12 bases. The CDR3 contains 16 residues. The germline V gene encodes CDR1 MDHEN and CDR2 SYDVKM. DNA for the CDR3: TGTGCCAGCAGTTTTAGGGTATCTAATGGGGCCAACGTCCTGACTTTC. Its translation: CASSFRVSNGANVLTF.

The CDR3 protein is CASSGPGQAYGYTF. DNA for the CDR3: TGTGCCAGCAGTGGACCGGGACAGGCCTATGGCTACACCTTC. V is TRBV25-1 and J is TRBJ1-2, with TRBD1 matching over 8 bases. This CDR3 region has 14 residues. Per germline, CDR1 MGHDK and CDR2 SYGVNS. V gave up 4 bases and J gave up 4 bases; unmatched junction bases: 5.

The V gene is TRBV25-1, the J gene TRBJ2-6, with D possibly matching TRBD1 (6 bases). Germline loops: CDR1 MGHDK, CDR2 SYGVNS. The CDR3 totals 17 residues. V lost 3 bases and J 0 bases, leaving 12 bases between the germline ends. CDR3 loop: CASSDSSDSSGANVLTF. DNA for the CDR3: TGTGCCAGCAGTGACAGCTCGGACAGCTCTGGGGCCAACGTCCTGACTTTC. The entire variable domain, with the rest obtained from reference TRBV25-1 and TRBJ2-6, is as follows: EADIYQTPRYLVIGTGKKITLECSQTMGHDKMYWYQQDPGMELHLIHYSYGVNSTEKGDLSSESTVSRIRTEHFPLTLESARPSHTSQYLCASSDSSDSSGANVLTFGAGSRLTVL.

The chain has TRBV5-4 and TRBJ2-5, with D possibly matching TRBD2 (6 bases). The CDR3 spans 14 residues. The V end was cut by 6 bases, the J end by 6 bases, with 18 bases between. Germline V lookup: CDR1 SGHNT, CDR2 YYREEE (reference sequence). The CDR3 nucleotides read TGTGCCAGCACCCCCTCGGGGGACCTAAAGACCCAGTACTTC. Translated: CASTPSGDLKTQYF.

The V gene is TRBV12-3 or TRBV12-4, the J gene TRBJ2-5; D is undetermined. The CDR3 extends over 15 amino acids. V dropped 4 bases and J dropped 5 bases, with 17 bases sitting between them. For the CDR3, the DNA is TGTGCCAGCAGTTCGGCTAGAGGCTCTAGGGAGACCCAGTACTTC. Translation gives CASSSARGSRETQYF.

In its sample, this clonotype was seen many times. CDR3 in DNA: TGTGCCAGCAGTCCAGGACGGAGAACCACAGATACGCAGTATTTT. Amino acids: CASSPGRRTTDTQYF. This chain connects TRBV12-3 or TRBV12-4 to TRBJ2-3; no clear D. The V and J ends lost 5 bases and 2 bases respectively, with 14 bases between them. The CDR3 length is 15 residues.

This clonotype was counted a few times. This chain joins TRBV29-1 and TRBJ2-2; D remains ambiguous. There are 13 residues in the CDR3. V dropped 7 bases and J dropped 1 base, with 10 bases sitting between them. The germline V gene encodes CDR1 SQVTM and CDR2 ANQGSEA. The CDR3 is CSGATENTGELFF. The CDR3 DNA sequence: TGCAGCGGGGCGACCGAGAACACCGGGGAGCTGTTTTTT.

This clonotype was counted between two and nine times. This chain connects TRBV12-3 or TRBV12-4 to TRBJ2-1; no clear D gene. The CDR3 has 11 residues. V was cut by 6 bases and J by 9 bases, with 9 bases left in between. The CDR3 DNA reads TGTGCCAGCAGCGGGCCGGGTGAGCAGTTCTTC. Translating gives CASSGPGEQFF.

This clonotype was counted ten times or more. This sequence joins TRBV5-1 and TRBJ2-1; 7 bases line up with TRBD2. The CDR3 spans 14 residues. Germline trimming cut 0 bases from V and 7 bases from J; bases unmatched to any gene: 4. Germline CDR1 and CDR2: SGHRS and YFSETQ. The DNA of the CDR3 is TGCGCCAGCAGCTTGGATTTCGGGAGGAATGAGCAGTTCTTC. Protein sequence: CASSLDFGRNEQFF.

This clonotype was counted between two and nine times. The chain couples TRBV9 to TRBJ2-7; possibly TRBD1 for D (5 bases). This CDR3 contains 14 residues. Looked up from germline, CDR1 is SGDLS and CDR2 is YYNGEE. With 0 bases removed from V and 5 bases from J, the gap between germline ends came to 12 bases. The CDR3 DNA reads as TGTGCCAGCAGCGTAGATTTCGACAGTCACGAGCAGTACTTC. It specifies CASSVDFDSHEQYF.

This clonotype was picked up many times. The V call is TRBV6-5, the J call TRBJ1-3, with TRBD1 as a possible D gene (6 bases). The CDR3 is 15 residues long. The germline V and J ends were trimmed by 3 bases and 0 bases, with 9 bases remaining between them. The V gene's germline CDR1 is MNHEY and CDR2 SVGAGI. The CDR3 reads CASSYEGGSGNTIYF. CDR3 nucleotides: TGTGCCAGCAGTTATGAGGGGGGCTCTGGAAACACCATATATTTT.

This rearrangement joins TRBV5-1 to TRBJ2-3; D ambiguous. The V end lost 3 bases, the J end lost 2 bases, and 10 bases lay between the germline ends. This CDR3 is built from 14 residues. CDR1 is SGHRS, CDR2 YFSETQ, per germline. In DNA form, the CDR3 reads TGCGCCAGCAGCTGGGCTAGTTCCACAGATACGCAGTATTTT. Protein: CASSWASSTDTQYF. The whole variable domain, filled in from reference TRBV5-1 and TRBJ2-3, reads KAGVTQTPRYLIKTRGQQVTLSCSPISGHRSVSWYQQTPGQGLQFLFEYFSETQRNKGNFPGRFSGRQFSNSRSEMNVSTLELGDSALYLCASSWASSTDTQYFGPGTRLTVL.

V is TRBV20-1 and J is TRBJ2-5; tentative D call: TRBD1 (5 bases). Trimming removed 0 bases at V and 4 bases at J, with 12 bases between. Germline V gene sequence: CDR1 DFQATT, CDR2 SNEGSKA (reference sequence). This CDR3 is built from 14 residues. CDR3 DNA: TGCAGTGCTAGAGATCGCACAGGAACAGAGACCCAGTACTTC. Amino acids: CSARDRTGTETQYF.

This clonotype was seen a few times. The CDR3 protein is CASRDRGRSDEQFF. The CDR3 bases are TGTGCCAGCAGAGACAGGGGGCGCAGCGATGAGCAGTTCTTC. The chain couples TRBV12-3 or TRBV12-4 to TRBJ2-1; 10 bases are a match to TRBD1. The V gene end was trimmed by 6 bases and the J gene end by 8 bases; junction bases not matched to a gene: 7. This CDR3 comprises 14 residues.

This clonotype was detected a few times. The rearrangement links TRBV12-3 or TRBV12-4 to TRBJ2-3; D remains unclear. V was trimmed by 5 bases and J by 5 bases, leaving 11 bases between them. The CDR3 sequence is 13 residues long. CDR3 loop: CASSPRRVDTQYF. CDR3 bases: TGTGCCAGCAGTCCCCGCCGGGTAGATACGCAGTATTTT.

V is TRBV29-1 and J is TRBJ2-5; TRBD1 agrees at 9 bases. This CDR3 comprises 12 residues. The germline gives CDR1 SQVTM, CDR2 ANQGSEA. CDR3 sequence (DNA): TGCAGGCCCGGGACAGGGAAGGAGACCCAGTACTTC. It codes for CRPGTGKETQYF.

Only a few counts were recorded for this clonotype. This chain uses TRBV5-1 with TRBJ2-5; tentatively, D is TRBD2 (6 bases). The CDR3 consists of 16 residues. CDR1 and CDR2 from the germline V gene are SGHRS and YFSETQ. V lost 1 base and J lost 9, with 22 bases in between. The CDR3 nucleotides read TGCGCCAGCAGCTTGATCCGGGACGGACTACAGTTGGCCCAGTACTTC. Amino acids: CASSLIRDGLQLAQYF.

This CDR3 is CASSRRTAYEQYF. CDR3 nucleotide sequence: TGTGCCAGCAGCCGACGGACGGCCTACGAGCAGTACTTC. V usage is TRBV7-2 and J usage is TRBJ2-7; D is unresolved. Trimming removed 5 bases from V and 2 bases from J, with 10 bases in between. CDR1 and CDR2 from the germline V gene are SGHTA and FQGNSA. The CDR3 has 13 amino acids. Full variable domain (missing parts from reference TRBV7-2 and TRBJ2-7): GAGVSQSPSNKVTEKGKDVELRCDPISGHTALYWYRQSLGQGLEFLIYFQGNSAPDKSGLPSDRFSAERTGGSVSTLTIQRTQQEDSAVYLCASSRRTAYEQYFGPGTRLTVT.

This clonotype was picked up a small number of times. CDR3 bases: TGTGCCACCAGTCCTTCGAGAGGACTAGCGGGAGGAGATACGCAGTATTTT. It specifies CATSPSRGLAGGDTQYF. This rearrangement joins TRBV24-1 to TRBJ2-3; TRBD2 matches at 14 bases. Unmatched junction bases numbered 9, after V lost 6 bases and J lost 5 bases. Germline loops: CDR1 KGHDR, CDR2 SFDVKD. This CDR3 has 17 residues.